This T cell receptor (beta chain) was sequenced for a study of T cells in Graves' hyperthyroidism and ophthalmopathy. Study results and limitations: Ophthalmopathy got predicted by the model a median roughly 6.4 months before its onset.

Details on this clonotype: Its specificity is unknown.

This CDR3 has 20 amino acids. Looked up from germline, CDR1 is SGHVS and CDR2 is FNYEAQ. V was clipped by 5 bases and J by 6 bases; unmatched bases: 20. The source material, RNA transcripts, was used to amplify TCR beta CDR3 regions. A set of HTBI primers served as the primers for a first-round RT-PCR of the TCR CDR3. TCRdb used MiXCR to reprocess the multiplex PCR reads, holding one entry per CDR3 protein. This table holds about 610,000 distinct CDR3 sequences, more than 15% found once. Patients were excluded because of uncontrolled infection, other autoimmune disease, pregnancy or lactation. The sequenced sample was blood. The J gene is TRBJ2-1, the V gene TRBV7-6; 12 bases are a match to TRBD2. This sequence was found in a woman in her thirties or forties with Graves' ophthalmopathy. In nucleotides, the CDR3 is TGTGCCAGCAGCCCTAGTATTGGGCCCCACACTAGCGGGAGGTTCAATGAGCAGTTCTTC. Translating gives CASSPSIGPHTSGRFNEQFF.